This TCR beta chain was identified during a study of blood T cell repertoires in COVID-19. The method was immunoSEQ multiplex PCR; TCRdb's version includes in-frame clones alone and lacks a portion of them. The sample holds about 220,000 clones, around 80% seen once. Deletions cut 5 bases from V and 4 bases from J, with 14 bases between. This CDR3 is 14 amino acids long. CDR1 is SGHTA, CDR2 FQGTGA, per germline. The sequencing input was peripheral blood. The chain combines TRBV7-3 with TRBJ2-5; D possibly corresponds to TRBD2 (7 bases). This sequence was found in a human donor in a cohort sampled during active COVID-19. CDR3 coding DNA: TGTGCCAGCAGCCCAGAGGGGGGGCGAGAGACCCAGTACTTC. Residues: CASSPEGGRETQYF.